Shown below are 28 T cell receptor beta chains from a single sample sequenced in a study of blood T cell repertoires in COVID-19 (dated by TCRdb to 2018 to 2021). To prepare the library, the immunoSEQ multiplex PCR assay was applied. What TCRdb holds here is the immuneACCESS table cut down to in-frame rearrangements. Part of the clones is not present; checked against another copy, under half of the missing clones reflect an unresolved V gene, and the others are unexplained. The sample yields tens of thousands of clones; 88% were counted once. 4.5% to 5.5% of the sample belongs to the ten largest clones. The sample was peripheral blood. The receptor source for this set is a human donor in a cohort sampled during active COVID-19.

This clone was counted between two and nine times. V gene TRBV6-1 combines with J gene TRBJ2-1; D unclear. V was cut by 0 bases and J by 2 bases, with 14 bases left in between. Germline lookup yields CDR1 MNHNS and CDR2 SASEGT. This CDR3 has 17 amino acids. The CDR3 DNA is TGTGCCAGCAGTGAAGCACAGCAGACCCCCCCCTACAATGAGCAGTTCTTC. As protein: CASSEAQQTPPYNEQFF.

V and J are TRBV5-4 and TRBJ2-5; the D is unclear. The CDR3 has 13 amino acids. Germline V lookup: CDR1 SGHNT, CDR2 YYREEE (reference sequence). Trimming stripped 0 bases from V and 0 bases from J, with 3 bases between. The CDR3 DNA reads as TGTGCCAGCAGCTTGGACAACCAAGAGACCCAGTACTTC. This gives the protein CASSLDNQETQYF.

This chain uses TRBV2 with TRBJ1-4; no firm D call. CDR3 size: 14 residues. Germline lookup yields CDR1 SNHLY and CDR2 FYNNEI. V was trimmed by 6 bases and J by 5 bases, leaving 13 bases between them. CDR3 sequence: CASSTTLNNEKLFF. The CDR3, as DNA: TGTGCCAGCAGCACTACCCTGAACAATGAAAAACTGTTTTTT. Full variable domain (rest looked up from reference TRBV2 and TRBJ1-4): EPEVTQTPSHQVTQMGQEVILRCVPISNHLYFYWYRQILGQKVEFLVSFYNNEISEKSEIFDDQFSVERPDGSNFTLKIRSTKLEDSAMYFCASSTTLNNEKLFFGSGTQLSVL.

The CDR3 protein is CAIRPSPGTTNTDTQYF. As DNA, the CDR3 is TGTGCCATCAGGCCTTCCCCCGGGACTACCAACACAGATACGCAGTATTTT. The chain recombines TRBV10-3 with TRBJ2-3; TRBD2 matches at 7 bases. Trimming took 6 bases from V and 2 from J; bases not matched to a gene: 14. The germline V gene has CDR1 ENHRY and CDR2 SYGVKD. This CDR3 region has 17 residues.

This chain links TRBV15 with TRBJ2-7, with a tentative D call TRBD2 (6 bases). CDR1 LNHNV and CDR2 YYDKDF come from the germline V gene (reference sequence). The CDR3 is 16 residues long. V lost 5 bases, J lost 4 bases, and 21 bases lay in between. The CDR3 reads CATSVEAGPGPYEQYF. CDR3 nucleotides: TGTGCCACCAGCGTCGAGGCGGGACCAGGGCCTTACGAGCAGTACTTC.

The V and J genes are TRBV7-2 and TRBJ1-1; 11 bases match TRBD1. Germline V lookup: CDR1 SGHTA, CDR2 FQGNSA. The CDR3 is made up of 15 amino acids. After removal of 4 bases from V and 11 bases from J, the junction contained 12 bases not matched to a gene. CDR3 loop: CASSSHGTGGLGAFF. Written as DNA, the CDR3 is TGTGCCAGCAGCTCCCATGGGACAGGGGGTCTCGGGGCTTTCTTT.

This chain joins TRBV11-3 and TRBJ2-7; 9 bases match TRBD1. This CDR3 region has 19 residues. J lost 3 bases, V lost 3 bases, and 18 bases had no gene match. The germline V gene has CDR1 SGHNT and CDR2 YENEEA. As DNA, the CDR3 is TGTGCCAGCAGCTTGGCCGGGGACAGGGAATTTTGTTCGTACTACGAGCAGTACTTC. Protein sequence: CASSLAGDREFCSYYEQYF.

The rearrangement joins TRBV2 to TRBJ2-5, with D possibly being TRBD2 (5 bases). The length of the CDR3 is 14 residues. Germline V gene data show CDR1 as SNHLY and CDR2 as FYNNEI. The V end was cut by 3 bases, the J end by 5 bases, with 13 bases between. As DNA, the CDR3 is TGTGCCAGCAGTGAGCTAGCTCGAGCGGAGACCCAGTACTTC. It is translated as CASSELARAETQYF.

The chain couples TRBV6-2 or TRBV6-3 to TRBJ2-4; D gene ambiguous. Germline-derived CDR1 and CDR2 are MNHEY and SVGEGT. The V gene lost 6 bases and the J gene lost 0 bases, with 15 bases spanning the gap. This CDR3 is 16 amino acids long. Here the CDR3 reads CASSHAMELAKNIQYF. The CDR3 region has the DNA TGTGCCAGCAGCCACGCAATGGAGTTAGCCAAAAACATTCAGTACTTC.

This chain joins TRBV19 and TRBJ2-2; no clear D. The length of the CDR3 is 14 residues. The ends were cut back, 5 bases at V and 4 bases at J, with 11 bases in the middle. The germline CDR1 and CDR2 sequences are LNHDA and SQIVND (reference sequence). CDR3 protein: CASSQISTTGELFF. In DNA, the CDR3 is TGTGCCAGTAGTCAGATCTCCACCACCGGGGAGCTGTTTTTT.

The gene calls are TRBV3-1 (or the pseudogene TRBV3-2) and TRBJ2-7; D might be TRBD2 (5 bases). The CDR3 is made up of 13 amino acids. Germline lookup yields CDR1 LGHDT and CDR2 YNNKEL (reference sequence). Between the trimmed V and J ends, which lost 7 bases and 6 bases, there was a span of 16 bases. The CDR3 DNA follows: TGTGCCAGCACCGCACCGGGGTCCGGCGAGCAGTACTTC. The encoded protein is CASTAPGSGEQYF.

This clone was detected only once. The chain links TRBV2 to TRBJ1-5; 7 bases agree with TRBD1. This CDR3 is 16 amino acids long. V gave up 5 bases and J gave up 6 bases; unmatched junction bases: 13. CDR1 is SNHLY, CDR2 FYNNEI, per germline. CDR3 loop: CASSPPNRGEGQPQHF. The CDR3 DNA reads as TGTGCCAGCAGTCCACCCAACAGGGGCGAGGGTCAGCCCCAGCATTTT. Full variable domain (remainder filled in from reference TRBV2 and TRBJ1-5): EPEVTQTPSHQVTQMGQEVILRCVPISNHLYFYWYRQILGQKVEFLVSFYNNEISEKSEIFDDQFSVERPDGSNFTLKIRSTKLEDSAMYFCASSPPNRGEGQPQHFGDGTRLSIL.

This clone was detected a few times. CDR3 sequence reads: CASRPGLANYEQYF. The CDR3 nucleotides read TGTGCCAGCCGTCCGGGACTAGCGAACTACGAGCAGTACTTC. The gene calls are TRBV2 and TRBJ2-7, with 10 bases fitting TRBD2. The CDR3 totals 14 residues. From germline, CDR1 is SNHLY and CDR2 FYNNEI. V dropped 8 bases and J dropped 3; count of bases not matched to a gene: 7.

V usage is TRBV3-1 (or the pseudogene TRBV3-2) and J usage is TRBJ2-5, with 10 bases identical to TRBD2. The CDR3 is made up of 18 amino acids. In germline, CDR1 is LGHDT, CDR2 YNNKEL (reference sequence). Trimming removed 1 base from V and 4 bases from J; junction bases left unmatched: 12. CDR3 nucleotides: TGTGCCAGCAGCCAAGGCGGAAGCGGGAGGGCCGTTTTAGAGACCCAGTACTTC. As protein: CASSQGGSGRAVLETQYF.

The chain uses TRBV18 and TRBJ1-6, with 9 bases aligning to TRBD1. V dropped 3 bases and J dropped 7; count of bases not matched to a gene: 4. This CDR3 has 15 amino acids. The germline V gene encodes CDR1 KGHSH and CDR2 LQKENI. CDR3 protein: CASSPPGTGNSPLHF. The CDR3 nucleotides are TGTGCCAGCTCACCCCCCGGGACAGGGAATTCACCCCTCCACTTT.

This chain joins TRBV7-9 and TRBJ2-5, with D perhaps TRBD1 (8 bases). The V gene's germline CDR1 is SEHNR and CDR2 FQNEAQ (reference sequence). Trimming removed 4 bases from V and 1 base from J, with 16 bases in between. The CDR3 runs to 16 residues. The CDR3 DNA sequence: TGTGCCAGCAGCTCTTACAGGGGGGGTCGCCAAGAGACCCAGTACTTC. It translates to CASSSYRGGRQETQYF.

The chain couples TRBV6-2 or TRBV6-3 to TRBJ2-3; D gene unclear. V lost 3 bases and J 4 bases, leaving 11 bases between the germline ends. CDR3 length equals 14 residues. Looked up from germline, CDR1 is MNHEY and CDR2 is SVGEGT. In DNA form, the CDR3 reads TGTGCCAGCAGTTATTTTTCAGATTCAGATACGCAGTATTTT. It specifies CASSYFSDSDTQYF.

This clone has more than one count but fewer than ten. This rearrangement joins TRBV2 to TRBJ2-2; weak D call: TRBD1 (6 bases). Per the germline V gene, CDR1 is SNHLY and CDR2 is FYNNEI. The germline V and J ends were trimmed by 8 bases and 2 bases, with 12 bases remaining between them. The CDR3 has 14 amino acids. The CDR3 is CASEGQPNTGELFF. CDR3 in DNA: TGTGCCAGCGAAGGACAGCCAAACACCGGGGAGCTGTTTTTT.

The chain uses TRBV30 and TRBJ2-3, with TRBD2 matching over 14 bases. Looked up from germline, CDR1 is GTSNPN and CDR2 is SVGIG (reference sequence). The CDR3 is 17 residues long. V shed 2 bases, J shed 4 bases, and the junction held 8 bases outside the gene matches. The CDR3 loop is CAWSRMGLAGVPDTQYF. DNA for the CDR3: TGTGCCTGGAGTAGGATGGGACTAGCGGGAGTCCCAGATACGCAGTATTTT.

The chain is built from TRBV4-2 and TRBJ2-5, with 7 bases lining up with TRBD1. CDR3 length equals 15 residues. V shed 4 bases and J 0 bases; nucleotides not matched to a gene: 5. Germline values: CDR1 LGHNA, CDR2 YNFKEQ. The CDR3 DNA follows: TGTGCCAGCAGCCTCGGAGACAGGGACCAAGAGACCCAGTACTTC. This translates into CASSLGDRDQETQYF.

The chain recombines TRBV4-1 with TRBJ1-5; unclear D gene. Per the germline V gene, CDR1 is MGHRA and CDR2 is YSYEKL. V shed 0 bases and J shed 6 bases, with 6 bases lying between them. The CDR3 spans 13 residues. DNA of the CDR3: TGCGCCAGCAGCCAAGATTACGGTCAGCCCCAGCATTTT. It codes for CASSQDYGQPQHF.

V usage is TRBV30 and J usage is TRBJ1-6; D remains ambiguous. This CDR3 spans 12 amino acids. Trimming left V 2 bases short and J 10 bases short, with 9 bases between. Germline CDR1 and CDR2: GTSNPN and SVGIG (reference sequence). The CDR3 reads CAWSSGKSPLHF. CDR3 bases: TGTGCCTGGAGTTCCGGGAAATCACCCCTCCACTTT.

The rearrangement links TRBV4-3 to TRBJ2-3, with a possible D match to TRBD2 (6 bases). Germline-derived CDR1 and CDR2 are LGHNA and YSLEER. This CDR3 contains 20 residues. V dropped 0 bases and J dropped 5 bases, with 27 bases sitting between them. The CDR3 DNA reads TGCGCCAGCAGCCAAGATTTTAGTTTACGAGGGTCGGGGAGGCTAGATACGCAGTATTTT. Amino acid sequence: CASSQDFSLRGSGRLDTQYF.

This chain joins TRBV18 and TRBJ2-7, with 8 bases that match TRBD1. The CDR3 covers 12 residues. CDR1 is KGHSH and CDR2 is LQKENI in the germline V gene. V shed 6 bases, J shed 5 bases, and the junction held 3 bases outside the gene matches. The CDR3 is CASSYRGDEQYF. The DNA for the CDR3 is TGTGCCAGCTCTTACAGGGGGGACGAGCAGTACTTC.

The chain couples TRBV11-2 to TRBJ2-2; 9 nucleotides line up with TRBD1. From germline, CDR1 is SGHAT and CDR2 FQNNGV. This CDR3 contains 16 residues. Unmatched junction bases numbered 5, after V lost 5 bases and J lost 1 base. In DNA form, the CDR3 reads TGTGCCAGCAGCCCCGGGACAGGGATGAACACCGGGGAGCTGTTTTTT. It encodes CASSPGTGMNTGELFF.

The V call is TRBV24-1, the J call TRBJ2-7; 8 bases line up with TRBD1. The CDR3 totals 16 residues. Looked up from germline, CDR1 is KGHDR and CDR2 is SFDVKD. With V trimmed by 4 bases and J by 2 bases, 9 bases remained unmatched. CDR3 protein: CATSDPRTGSPYEQYF. CDR3 nucleotide sequence: TGTGCCACCAGTGACCCCCGGACAGGGTCGCCCTACGAGCAGTACTTC.

This chain joins TRBV6-1 and TRBJ2-5; 8 positions match TRBD2. V gave up 1 base and J gave up 3 bases; unmatched junction bases: 7. This CDR3 is built from 16 residues. CDR1 MNHNS and CDR2 SASEGT come from the germline V gene. CDR3 DNA sequence: TGTGCCAGCAGTGAAGGGTCGGGAGGGAGTGAAGAGACCCAGTACTTC. This gives the protein CASSEGSGGSEETQYF.

This chain joins TRBV29-1 and TRBJ2-1, with 11 positions matching TRBD1. V shed 8 bases and J 7 bases; nucleotides not matched to a gene: 10. The CDR3 totals 14 residues. Germline V CDR1 and CDR2: SQVTM, ANQGSEA. The CDR3 is CSTIGTGGWNEQFF. The CDR3 nucleotides are TGCAGCACCATAGGGACAGGGGGGTGGAATGAGCAGTTCTTC.